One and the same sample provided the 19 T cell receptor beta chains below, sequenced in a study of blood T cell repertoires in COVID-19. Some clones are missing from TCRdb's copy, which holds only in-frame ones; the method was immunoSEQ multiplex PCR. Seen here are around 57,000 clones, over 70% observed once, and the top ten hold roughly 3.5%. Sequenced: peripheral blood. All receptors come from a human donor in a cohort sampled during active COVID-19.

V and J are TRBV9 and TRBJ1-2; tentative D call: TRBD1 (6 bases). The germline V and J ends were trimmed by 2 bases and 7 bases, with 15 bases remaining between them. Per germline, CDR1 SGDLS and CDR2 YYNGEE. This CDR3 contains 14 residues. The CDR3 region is CASSVDAGAFGYTF. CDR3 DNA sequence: TGTGCCAGCAGCGTGGACGCGGGGGCCTTTGGCTACACCTTC.

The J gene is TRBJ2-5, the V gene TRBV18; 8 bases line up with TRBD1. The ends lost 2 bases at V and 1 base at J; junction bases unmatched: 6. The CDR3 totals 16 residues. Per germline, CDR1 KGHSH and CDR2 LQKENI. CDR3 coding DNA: TGTGCCAGCTCACCATTGGGCAGGGGGCCCCAAGAGACCCAGTACTTC. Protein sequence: CASSPLGRGPQETQYF.

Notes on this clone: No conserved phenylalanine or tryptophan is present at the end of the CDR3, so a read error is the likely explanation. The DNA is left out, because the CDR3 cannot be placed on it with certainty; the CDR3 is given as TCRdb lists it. CDR3 in amino acids: CASSQGGDDQG. The rearrangement uses TRBV4-3 and TRBJ1-1; TRBD1 is taken as the D call from the table, unchecked against the DNA. The CDR3 is 11 residues long, ends included. Germline lookup yields CDR1 LGHNA and CDR2 YSLEER.

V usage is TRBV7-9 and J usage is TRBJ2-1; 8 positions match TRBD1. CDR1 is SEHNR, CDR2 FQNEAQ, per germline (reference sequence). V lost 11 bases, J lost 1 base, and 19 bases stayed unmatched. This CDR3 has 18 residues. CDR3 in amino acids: CAVIAQGASTRSYNEQFF. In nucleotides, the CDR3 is TGTGCCGTCATAGCCCAGGGGGCGTCCACTAGGTCCTACAATGAGCAGTTCTTC. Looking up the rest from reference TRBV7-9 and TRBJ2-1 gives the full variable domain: DTGVSQNPRHKITKRGQNVTFRCDPISEHNRLYWYRQTLGQGPEFLTYFQNEAQLEKSRLLSDRFSAERPKGSFSTLEIQRTEQGDSAMYLCAVIAQGASTRSYNEQFFGPGTRLTVL.

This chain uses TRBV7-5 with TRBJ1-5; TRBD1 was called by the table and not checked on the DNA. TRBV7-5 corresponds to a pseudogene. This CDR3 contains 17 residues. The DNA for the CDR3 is TGTGTCAGAAGCTTAGAGCCAGGGGGGACAACGAATCAGCCCCAGCATTTT. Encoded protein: CVRSLEPGGTTNQPQHF.

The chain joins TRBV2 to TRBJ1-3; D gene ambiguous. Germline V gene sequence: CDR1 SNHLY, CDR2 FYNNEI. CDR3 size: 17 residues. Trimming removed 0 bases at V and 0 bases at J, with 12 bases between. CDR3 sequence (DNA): TGTGCCAGCAGTGAAGCTGGGTCCCTAGGCTCTGGAAACACCATATATTTT. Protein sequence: CASSEAGSLGSGNTIYF.

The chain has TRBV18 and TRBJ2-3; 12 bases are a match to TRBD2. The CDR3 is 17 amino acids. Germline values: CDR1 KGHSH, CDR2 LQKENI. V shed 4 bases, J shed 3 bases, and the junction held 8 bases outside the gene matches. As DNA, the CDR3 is TGTGCCAGCTCACAACGGACTAGCGGGGAAGGTACAGATACGCAGTATTTT. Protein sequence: CASSQRTSGEGTDTQYF.

CDR3 region: CASSDRSSGGTDTQYF. CDR3 DNA: TGTGCCAGCAGTGACCGGTCTAGCGGGGGCACAGATACGCAGTATTTT. The rearrangement links TRBV6-4 to TRBJ2-3, with TRBD2 matching over 9 bases. This CDR3 contains 16 residues. CDR1 and CDR2 (germline): MRHNA, SNTAGT. V lost 2 bases, J lost 1 base, and 4 bases stayed unmatched.

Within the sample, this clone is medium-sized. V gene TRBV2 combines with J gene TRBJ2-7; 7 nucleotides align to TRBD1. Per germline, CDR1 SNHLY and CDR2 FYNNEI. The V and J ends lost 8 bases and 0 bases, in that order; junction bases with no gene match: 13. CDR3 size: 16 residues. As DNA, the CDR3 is TGTGCCAGCTACTCGAGGACAGGTTCAGACTCCTACGAGCAGTACTTC. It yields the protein CASYSRTGSDSYEQYF.

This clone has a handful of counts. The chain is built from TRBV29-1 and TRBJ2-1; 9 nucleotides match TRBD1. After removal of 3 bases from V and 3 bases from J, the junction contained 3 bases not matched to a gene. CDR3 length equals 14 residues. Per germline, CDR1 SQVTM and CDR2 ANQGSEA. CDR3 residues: CSVETGQGYNEQFF. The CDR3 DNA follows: TGCAGCGTTGAGACGGGACAGGGCTACAATGAGCAGTTCTTC.

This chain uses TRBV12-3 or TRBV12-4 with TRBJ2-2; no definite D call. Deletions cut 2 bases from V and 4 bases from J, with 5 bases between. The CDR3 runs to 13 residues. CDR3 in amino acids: CASSLTVTGELFF. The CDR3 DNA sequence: TGTGCCAGCAGTTTAACTGTCACCGGGGAGCTGTTTTTT.

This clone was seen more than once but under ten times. This chain's CDR3 is CASSYEGADGYTF. CDR3 coding DNA: TGTGCCAGCAGTTACGAAGGGGCAGATGGCTACACCTTC. The chain is built from TRBV6-5 and TRBJ1-2, with a possible D match to TRBD1 (5 bases). Trimming removed 2 bases at V and 6 bases at J, with 10 bases between. The CDR3 is 13 amino acids. Germline V CDR1 and CDR2: MNHEY, SVGAGI.

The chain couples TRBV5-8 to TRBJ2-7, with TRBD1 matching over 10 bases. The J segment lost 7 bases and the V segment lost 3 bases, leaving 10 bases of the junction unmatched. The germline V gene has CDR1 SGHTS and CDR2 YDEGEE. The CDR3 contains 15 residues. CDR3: CASSSYSGQGGEQYF. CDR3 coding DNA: TGTGCCAGCAGCTCTTACTCCGGACAGGGGGGGGAGCAGTACTTC.

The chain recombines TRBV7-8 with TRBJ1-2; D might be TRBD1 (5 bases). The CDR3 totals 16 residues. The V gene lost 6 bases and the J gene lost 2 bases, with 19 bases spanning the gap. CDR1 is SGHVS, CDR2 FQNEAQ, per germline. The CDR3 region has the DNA TGTGCCAGCAGTTTTCGTGCGCAGGGTCCCAACTATGGCTACACCTTC. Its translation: CASSFRAQGPNYGYTF.

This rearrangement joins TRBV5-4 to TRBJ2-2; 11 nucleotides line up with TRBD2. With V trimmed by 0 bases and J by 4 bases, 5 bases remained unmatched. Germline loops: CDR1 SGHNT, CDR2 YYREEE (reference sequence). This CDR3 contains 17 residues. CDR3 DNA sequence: TGTGCCAGCAGCTTGGATAGCGGGAGGGCTGGCACCGGGGAGCTGTTTTTT. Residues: CASSLDSGRAGTGELFF. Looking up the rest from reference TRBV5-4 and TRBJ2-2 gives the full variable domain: ETGVTQSPTHLIKTRGQQVTLRCSSQSGHNTVSWYQQALGQGPQFIFQYYREEENGRGNFPPRFSGLQFPNYSSELNVNALELDDSALYLCASSLDSGRAGTGELFFGEGSRLTVL.

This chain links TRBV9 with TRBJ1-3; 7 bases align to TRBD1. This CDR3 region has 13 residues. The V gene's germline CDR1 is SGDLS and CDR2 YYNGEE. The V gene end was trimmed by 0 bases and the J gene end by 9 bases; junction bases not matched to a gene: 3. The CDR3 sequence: CASSVDQGGTIYF. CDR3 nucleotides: TGTGCCAGCAGCGTAGACCAGGGGGGCACCATATATTTT.

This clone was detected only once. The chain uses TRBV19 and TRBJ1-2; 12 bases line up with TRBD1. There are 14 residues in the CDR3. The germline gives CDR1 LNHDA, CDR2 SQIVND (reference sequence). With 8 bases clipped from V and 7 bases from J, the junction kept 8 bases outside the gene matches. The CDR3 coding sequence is TGTGCCAGTTCGCCGGGACAGGGGGCTCGTGGCTACACCTTC. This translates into CASSPGQGARGYTF.

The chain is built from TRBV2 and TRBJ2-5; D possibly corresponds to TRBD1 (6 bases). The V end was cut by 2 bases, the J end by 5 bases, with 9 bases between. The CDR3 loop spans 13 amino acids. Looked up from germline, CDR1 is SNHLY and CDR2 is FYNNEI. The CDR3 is CASSETGSETQYF. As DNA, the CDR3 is TGTGCCAGCAGTGAAACAGGGTCGGAGACCCAGTACTTC.

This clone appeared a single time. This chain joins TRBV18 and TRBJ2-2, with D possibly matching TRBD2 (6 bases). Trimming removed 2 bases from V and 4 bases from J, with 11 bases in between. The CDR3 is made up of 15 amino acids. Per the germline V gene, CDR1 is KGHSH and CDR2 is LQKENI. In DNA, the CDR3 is TGTGCCAGCTCACCAGCTAGCGCGCGCACCGGGGAGCTGTTTTTT. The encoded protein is CASSPASARTGELFF.